This note documents a single T cell receptor beta chain sequence. This clonotype has more than one count but fewer than ten. Its binding antigen is unknown. No base quality information exists; no much larger clone differs at one position. The library relied on 5' RACE. Sequenced using an Illumina HiSeq 2000. A universal primer binding site was added through template switching, and the final cDNA carried a unique molecular identifier so that TCR cDNA molecules could be counted accurately. Specific primers in the conserved constant-segment region were used to synthesize first-strand cDNA for the TCR alpha and beta chains. To control for contamination, every cDNA library was double barcoded, receiving both a SMART-Mk sample barcode and Illumina barcodes. Two successive PCR steps introduced TruSeq adapter sequences along with Illumina sample barcodes. The Illumina HiSeq platform was used with custom primers to sequence TCR alpha and beta cDNA libraries. In the original analysis: Unique molecular identifiers were extracted from raw reads with MiGEC, and CDR3 positions were determined with MiXCR. For each individual, recombination models were inferred using an EM algorithm with the repgenHMM and IGoR tools. Shared clonotypes were analyzed with the tcR package in R, and sharing was normalized by the product of cloneset sizes. To study raw recombination free of thymic and clonal selection effects, out-of-frame nonproductive sequences were analyzed. TCRdb reran the public reads through fastp at Q25 and MiXCR, keeping productive beta chains. For every CDR3 protein sequence, its rows merge into one entry that carries the most common genes and DNA. TCRdb assigned the V and J calls; the authors' analysis was not used. Within this sample are 550,000 to 700,000 distinct CDR3 sequences, with around 20% of them counted one time only. The ten largest clones take up 4% to 4.5% of the sample.

The germline V gene encodes CDR1 DFQATT and CDR2 SNEGSKA (reference sequence). Its CDR3 holds 15 amino acids, cysteine through phenylalanine. The DNA shown is the 45-base CDR3, in frame from base 1. Ends trimmed: V by 5 bases, J by 7 bases; bases unmatched to a gene: 12. The data originate from a study of identical twins listed by TCRdb under 2016. With regard to the full study: TCR alpha and beta repertoires from monozygotic twins, unrelated adults of various ages and cord blood were deep-sequenced to test whether fetal clonotypes persist. Replicate twin experiments were performed at different times using different library preparation protocols to rule out contamination.

Every donor in the study was a healthy Caucasian. Three pairs of female monozygotic twins, all aged roughly 18 to 30 years, made up the twin cohort. RNA for TCR libraries was isolated from peripheral blood mononuclear cells. Paper-wide results and their limitations: Conclusions relied on cross-sectional statistical analysis, since the same donors could not be followed over many years. Abundant cord blood beta clonotypes had fewer insertions, young adult naive repertoires showed a similar but weaker trend, and memory repertoires showed no such trend. Compared with coincidental sharing between unrelated individuals, out-of-frame TCR alpha sequences shared between twins had an excess of sequences with low generation probability. A weaker excess of twin sharing was found in beta out-of-frame sequences because the signal-to-noise ratio was lowered by fewer shared sequences. Zero-insertion analyses could be partly confounded by invariant T cells such as MAIT and iNKT, although diverse VJ usage argued against such confounding for most clonotypes. In monozygotic twins, recombination models systematically underestimated out-of-frame TCR alpha sharing, but the models matched the sharing seen between unrelated individuals.

This same sample was also part of a study on T cells expressing NK-cell markers. As the second publication notes: In sorted CD3+CD56+NKG2C+, CD3+CD56+NKG2C- and CD3+CD56-NKG2C+ T-cell subsets from several donors, TCR beta-chain repertoires were profiled. Among the eight sequenced donors, seven were HCMV-seropositive and one was HCMV-seronegative. In several experiments an anti-gammadeltaTCR antibody was added to restrict sorting to alphabetaTCR-expressing T cells. In five to seven donors, the dominant CD3+CD56+NKG2C+ clonotypes were among the top 10 CD8+ clonotypes and accounted for roughly 1.0-8% of CD8+ T cells. Those dominant clonotypes were again the most abundant among CD3+CD56-NKG2C+ cells in several donors, at about 28.3-65%. It remained unclear whether the expanded NKG2C-expressing T cell clones were specific for HCMV antigens. Randomly selected healthy volunteers, three men and five women, were used as the eight sequenced donors. HCMV serostatus was determined by detecting HCMV-specific IgG in serum with a commercial ELISA kit. Bulk peripheral blood T-cell repertoires were additionally sequenced from unsorted PBMC for six donors. MIGEC was used to demultiplex reads and group the reads by UMI, and MiTCR was used to assemble and quantify clonotypes. To exclude erroneous sequences, any TCR cDNA sequence not supported by at least two reads was discarded. The tcR package was used for downstream repertoire analysis, and clonotypes were matched across fractions by CDR3 nucleotide sequence plus V segment. VDJmatch was used to annotate antigen specificity against VDJdb, with one amino acid substitution in CDR3 permitted.

The chain employs TRBV20-1 and TRBJ2-1; 9 junctional bases match TRBD2. Sequenced: PBMCs. This sequence originates from a woman aged 18-29 years in good health. In nucleotide form, the sequence is TGCAGTGCTCGAGGGGGTAGCGGGAGAAGAAATGAGCAGTTCTTC. This sequence encodes CSARGGSGRRNEQFF.